The subject of this entry is one TCR beta chain. CDR3 length equals 15 residues. Germline V gene data show CDR1 as SGHAT and CDR2 as FQNNGV. Trimming took 4 bases from V and 4 from J; bases not matched to a gene: 2. The source of the sample is a study of PD-L1 blockade in urothelial cancer. Described time point: pretreatment peripheral blood. Each PCR had synthetic TCR analog templates added to it as a spike-in. The protocol was immunoSEQ multiplex PCR, while the TCRdb copy is restricted to in-frame clones and leaves out a portion. The sample lists tens of thousands of clones, roughly four fifths occurring once.

The TCR comes from a man between 65 and 85 years old with urothelial cancer. This chain links TRBV11-2 with TRBJ2-2; TRBD2 matches at 11 bases. The sample in question was PBMCs, obtained around atezolizumab (anti-PD-L1) treatment. CDR3 DNA: TGTGCCAGCAGCTCGACTAGCGGGATCACCGGGGAGCTGTTTTTT. Translation gives CASSSTSGITGELFF. The whole variable domain, remainder taken from reference TRBV11-2 and TRBJ2-2, is EAGVAQSPRYKIIEKRQSVAFWCNPISGHATLYWYQQILGQGPKLLIQFQNNGVVDDSQLPKDRFSAERLKGVDSTLKIQPAKLEDSAVYLCASSSTSGITGELFFGEGSRLTVL.